What follows describes a single TCR beta chain. Its antigen is still unknown. Produced via immunoSEQ multiplex PCR; TCRdb's table is partial and in-frame only. The data contain some 6,100 clones, more than 75% of them singletons. This specimen belongs to a study of immune evolution from preneoplasia to lung adenocarcinoma. Whole-study results and caveats: Top clone share appeared to fall from AAH through AIS, MIA, adenocarcinoma.

The V gene lost 1 base and the J gene lost 4 bases, with 12 bases spanning the gap. Per the germline V gene, CDR1 is SGHTA and CDR2 is FQGNSA. This CDR3 comprises 15 residues. Between the mid-2010s and the late 2010s, patients underwent resection in Japan or China. The specimen was FFPE lung adenocarcinoma in situ tissue. The chain carries TRBV7-2 and TRBJ2-3; D is perhaps TRBD1 (6 bases). The source of this sequence is a donor older than 65 with lung adenocarcinoma. CDR3 DNA: TGTGCCAGCAGCTTAGGGAACAGGGTCTCAGATACGCAGTATTTT. Translation gives CASSLGNRVSDTQYF.